These 20 T cell receptor beta chains originate from one sample sequenced in a study of PD-L1 blockade in urothelial cancer. Time point denoted: pretreatment peripheral blood. Data came from immunoSEQ multiplex PCR; TCRdb stores just in-frame clones and leaves some out. Seen here are tens of thousands of clones, 82% observed once, and the top ten hold roughly 1.7%. Sequenced here: PBMCs, sampled around atezolizumab (anti-PD-L1) treatment. Receptors originate from a man in his fifties or sixties with urothelial cancer.

The V call is TRBV2, the J call TRBJ1-4; tentatively, D is TRBD1 (5 bases). Between the trimmed V and J ends, which lost 6 bases and 5 bases, there was a span of 13 bases. Germline lookup yields CDR1 SNHLY and CDR2 FYNNEI. The CDR3 loop spans 14 amino acids. CDR3: CASSRGSPNEKLFF. CDR3 bases: TGTGCCAGCAGCCGGGGGAGTCCAAATGAAAAACTGTTTTTT.

The chain's CDR3 is CASSYSPGQPEAFF. The CDR3 region has the DNA TGTGCCAGCAGTTACTCTCCGGGACAGCCGGAAGCTTTCTTT. This sequence joins TRBV6-5 and TRBJ1-1; 7 nucleotides line up with TRBD1. CDR1 is MNHEY, CDR2 SVGAGI, per germline. The CDR3 consists of 14 residues. Unmatched junction bases numbered 6, after V lost 0 bases and J lost 8 bases.

J is TRBJ1-1 and V is TRBV5-5, with a tentative D call TRBD1 (5 bases). CDR3 length: 14 residues. V gave up 3 bases and J gave up 1 base, with 10 bases separating them. Germline V gene data show CDR1 as SGHKS and CDR2 as YYEKEE (reference sequence). The CDR3 is CASSSGGTNTEAFF. CDR3 bases: TGTGCCAGCAGCTCGGGGGGGACGAACACTGAAGCTTTCTTT.

This rearrangement joins TRBV9 to TRBJ2-1; D may be TRBD2 (6 bases). The ends were cut back, 3 bases at V and 10 bases at J, with 23 bases in the middle. The CDR3 totals 16 residues. Germline V gene data show CDR1 as SGDLS and CDR2 as YYNGEE. CDR3 region: CASSAGTAHNEGEQFF. The CDR3 coding sequence is TGTGCCAGCAGCGCAGGGACTGCCCACAACGAGGGGGAGCAGTTCTTC.

The genes are TRBV4-1 and TRBJ1-1; weak D call: TRBD1 (5 bases). CDR3 length: 16 amino acids. Trimming shortened V by 0 bases and J by 8 bases, and 19 bases separated the two germline ends. Germline CDR1 is MGHRA and CDR2 is YSYEKL. The CDR3 bases are TGCGCCAGCAGCCAAGAAACAGGTCTTAAACGAACGGAAGCTTTCTTT. Its protein is CASSQETGLKRTEAFF.

V gene TRBV7-9 combines with J gene TRBJ2-6; D remains unclear. CDR1 SEHNR and CDR2 FQNEAQ come from the germline V gene (reference sequence). CDR3 length equals 15 residues. V lost 5 bases to trimming and J lost 0 bases, with 8 bases between them. CDR3 loop: CASSLAGSGANVLTF. The CDR3 region has the DNA TGTGCCAGCAGCCTCGCCGGCTCTGGGGCCAACGTCCTGACTTTC.

J is TRBJ2-7 and V is TRBV7-6, with D perhaps TRBD1 (6 bases). Germline CDR1 is SGHVS and CDR2 is FNYEAQ. V was shortened by 0 bases and J by 4 bases, with 19 bases between the two germline ends. The CDR3 has 17 residues. CDR3 sequence (DNA): TGTGCCAGCAGCTTAGCCGCGGGTTCAGGGGCCTATTACGAGCAGTACGTC. Translated, it gives CASSLAAGSGAYYEQYV.

CDR3 sequence (DNA): TGTGCCAGCAGCCCGCCGGGACTAGCGGGATTGCCCTACGAGCAGTACTTC. Protein product: CASSPPGLAGLPYEQYF. The genes are TRBV7-2 and TRBJ2-7, with 13 nucleotides matching TRBD2. This CDR3 contains 17 residues. From germline, CDR1 is SGHTA and CDR2 FQGNSA. V lost 5 bases and J lost 2; bases outside the gene matches: 9.

This chain links TRBV5-1 with TRBJ2-2, with 14 bases matching TRBD2. CDR1 is SGHRS, CDR2 YFSETQ, per germline. The CDR3 loop spans 17 amino acids. The junction had 6 bases not matched to a gene; V was cut back by 4 bases and J by 4 bases. CDR3 sequence (DNA): TGCGCCAGCAGCGGCGGACTAGCGGGGGGCCTCACCGGGGAGCTGTTTTTT. This translates into CASSGGLAGGLTGELFF.

The rearrangement joins TRBV13 to TRBJ2-2; 7 bases map to TRBD2. Germline V gives CDR1 PRHDT, CDR2 FYEKMQ (reference sequence). V shed 2 bases, J shed 1 base, and the junction held 7 bases outside the gene matches. This CDR3 comprises 17 residues. CDR3 sequence: CASSLPSSGKNTGELFF. The CDR3 DNA is TGTGCCAGCAGCTTACCCTCGAGCGGGAAGAACACCGGGGAGCTGTTTTTT.

V and J are TRBV27 and TRBJ2-1, with 7 bases aligning to TRBD2. The CDR3 loop spans 14 amino acids. The ends lost 5 bases at V and 7 bases at J; junction bases unmatched: 8. CDR1 and CDR2 (germline): MNHEY, SMNVEV (reference sequence). CDR3 bases: TGTGCCAGCAGTCGAGGGAGGGCCGGTAATGAGCAGTTCTTC. It yields the protein CASSRGRAGNEQFF.

For the CDR3, the DNA is TGTGCCAGCAGCTTAAAGCGGAACACTGAAGCTTTCTTT. Encoded protein: CASSLKRNTEAFF. The genes are TRBV11-2 and TRBJ1-1; no clear D. CDR1 is SGHAT and CDR2 is FQNNGV in the germline V gene. Trimming took 2 bases from V and 1 from J, leaving 5 bases between them. This CDR3 spans 13 amino acids.

This clone was detected only once. This CDR3 reads CATSRDTGTGADEQYV. DNA of the CDR3: TGTGCCACCAGCAGAGACACCGGGACAGGGGCCGACGAGCAGTACGTC. This chain joins TRBV15 and TRBJ2-7; 10 bases are shared with TRBD1. This CDR3 is 16 amino acids long. Germline V gives CDR1 LNHNV, CDR2 YYDKDF (reference sequence). V was pared by 0 bases and J by 5 bases, with 7 bases of the junction left unmatched.

The chain links TRBV15 to TRBJ2-1, with D perhaps matching TRBD2 (5 bases). This CDR3 region has 14 residues. V shed 8 bases and J shed 5 bases, with 16 bases lying between them. Germline V gene data show CDR1 as LNHNV and CDR2 as YYDKDF (reference sequence). The CDR3 region has the DNA TGTGCCACCTCAAACCGTGGGAGTAACAATGAGCAGTTCTTC. Its protein is CATSNRGSNNEQFF.

V is TRBV7-8 and J is TRBJ1-4; D not certain. Germline V gives CDR1 SGHVS, CDR2 FQNEAQ. Trimming cost V 5 bases and J 4 bases, with 11 bases left between them. The CDR3 sequence is 14 residues long. CDR3 loop: CASSLNEFNEKLFF. DNA for the CDR3: TGTGCCAGCAGCCTAAACGAATTTAATGAAAAACTGTTTTTT.

The rearrangement uses TRBV7-9 and TRBJ2-7; D not certain. CDR3 size: 15 residues. V shed 0 bases and J shed 4 bases, with 13 bases lying between them. Germline V gene lookup returns CDR1 SEHNR and CDR2 FQNEAQ (reference sequence). The CDR3: CASSLALSRSYEQYF. The CDR3, as DNA: TGTGCCAGCAGCTTAGCGCTGTCTAGATCATACGAGCAGTACTTC. The whole variable domain, filled in from reference TRBV7-9 and TRBJ2-7, reads DTGVSQNPRHKITKRGQNVTFRCDPISEHNRLYWYRQTLGQGPEFLTYFQNEAQLEKSRLLSDRFSAERPKGSFSTLEIQRTEQGDSAMYLCASSLALSRSYEQYFGPGTRLTVT.

The J gene is TRBJ1-5, the V gene TRBV18; D not certain. Germline V gene data show CDR1 as KGHSH and CDR2 as LQKENI. V shed 2 bases and J shed 7 bases, with 9 bases lying between them. The CDR3 has 13 residues. DNA of the CDR3: TGTGCCAGCTCACCAGGCGGCGGACAGCCCCAGCATTTT. Its translation: CASSPGGGQPQHF.

In nucleotides, the CDR3 is TGTGCCAGCAGCCGTGCTAGCGGGAGGACCAATGAGCAGTTCTTC. It specifies CASSRASGRTNEQFF. The V gene is TRBV7-2, the J gene TRBJ2-1; 11 positions agree with TRBD2. V lost 5 bases to trimming and J lost 6 bases; unmatched junction nucleotides: 6. Germline V CDR1 and CDR2: SGHTA, FQGNSA. The CDR3 runs 15 residues.

This sequence joins TRBV6-1 and TRBJ1-2; TRBD1 might be the D (5 bases). Between the trimmed V and J ends, which lost 8 bases and 5 bases, there was a span of 12 bases. CDR3 length equals 12 residues. The germline V gene encodes CDR1 MNHNS and CDR2 SASEGT. CDR3 sequence reads: CASVGDYYGYTF. For the CDR3, the DNA is TGTGCCAGCGTAGGGGACTATTATGGCTACACCTTC.

This clone was seen a single time. The chain has TRBV19 and TRBJ1-5; a weak D match, TRBD1 (5 bases). Germline loops: CDR1 LNHDA, CDR2 SQIVND (reference sequence). The CDR3 sequence is 16 residues long. Trimming removed 3 bases from V and 0 bases from J, with 12 bases in between. CDR3 region: CASSIPTAYSNQPQHF. The CDR3 DNA is TGTGCCAGTAGTATCCCGACAGCATATAGCAATCAGCCCCAGCATTTT.